The clone carrying this T cell receptor (beta chain) has just one count. The repertoire was sequenced with immunoSEQ multiplex PCR; TCRdb's copy has only in-frame clones and lacks some. This sample has tens of thousands of clones, with around 96% found just once. This sample stems from a study of T cells after somatic rescue of genetic block. V dropped 3 bases and J dropped 4 bases, with 12 bases sitting between them. Germline V lookup: CDR1 MNHEY, CDR2 SMNVEV (reference sequence). The CDR3 has 14 residues. Material for sequencing was peripheral blood mononuclear cells (PBMCs). V is TRBV27 and J is TRBJ1-1; D is perhaps TRBD1 (5 bases). The TCR sequence derives from a child under two years old. The DNA of the CDR3 is TGTGCCAGCAGTTTTCGGAGGGGAGGCACTGAAGCTTTCTTT. Residues: CASSFRRGGTEAFF.